The clone carrying this T cell receptor beta chain was recorded many times. V dropped 1 base and J dropped 4; count of bases not matched to a gene: 4. The germline gives CDR1 KGHSH, CDR2 LQKENI. CDR3 length: 15 amino acids. Priming of first-strand cDNA relied on TRAV- and TRBV-specific primers (covering alpha and beta chains). TCR amplification used roughly 20 PCR cycles, a constant-region primer and a V-primer adapter. TCRdb called the reads again in MiXCR, with one record for every CDR3 protein. Of 65,000 to 95,000 distinct CDR3 sequences in the sample, less than 20% were seen once. These data originate in a study of low-dose radiotherapy and immunotherapy resistance in tumors. Overall study context: The fractionation for Cohort 1 was 0.5 Gy per fraction every 2 weeks, totaling 6.5 Gy. Every two weeks patients got nivolumab 240 mg flat dose, plus ipilimumab 1 mg/kg every six weeks, intravenously. Administration of intravenous cyclophosphamide at 200 mg/m2 took place every two weeks, one day before radiation and immunotherapy.

As for time point: after trial treatment. Treatment indicated: LDRT plus nivolumab, ipilimumab, low-dose cyclophosphamide and aspirin (RACIN trial). The donors, trial participants, received nivolumab, ipilimumab, aspirin, low-dose cyclophosphamide and low-dose radiotherapy. The starting material was PBMCs, obtained after low-dose radiotherapy plus immunotherapy. This receptor was identified in a male donor with prostate cancer. The chain couples TRBV18 to TRBJ2-7; 10 bases match TRBD1. CDR3 loop: CASSPRRQGAYEQYF. The CDR3, as DNA: TGTGCCAGCTCACCACGGAGACAGGGGGCTTACGAGCAGTACTTC.